The T cell receptor (beta chain) described here comes from a study of T cell responses to AZD1222 COVID-19 vaccine. Study observations and caveats: Donors, mostly white British, included more females; clonal diversity was possibly underestimated. Along spike, vaccine-associated CD4 TCRs were found throughout, with dominance at 160-218 and 743-854.

Repertoires were generated with immunoSEQ multiplex PCR, while TCRdb's copy carries only in-frame clones and drops some. Among around 150,000 clones listed, 85% to 95% were seen once. The CDR3 is 17 residues long. J lost 0 bases, V lost 5 bases, and 8 bases had no gene match. The germline V gene encodes CDR1 LNHDA and CDR2 SQIVND (reference sequence). Concerning this clone: Antigen unknown.

The sequencing here drew on peripheral blood, taken 28 days after the second AZD1222 dose. This clonotype was sampled from an adult who received the AZD1222 COVID-19 vaccine. V is TRBV19 and J is TRBJ2-3; TRBD2 matches 10 bases. The CDR3 DNA reads as TGTGCCAGTAGTTTGCCGGGGACTAGCGCTAGCACAGATACGCAGTATTTT. This sequence encodes CASSLPGTSASTDTQYF.